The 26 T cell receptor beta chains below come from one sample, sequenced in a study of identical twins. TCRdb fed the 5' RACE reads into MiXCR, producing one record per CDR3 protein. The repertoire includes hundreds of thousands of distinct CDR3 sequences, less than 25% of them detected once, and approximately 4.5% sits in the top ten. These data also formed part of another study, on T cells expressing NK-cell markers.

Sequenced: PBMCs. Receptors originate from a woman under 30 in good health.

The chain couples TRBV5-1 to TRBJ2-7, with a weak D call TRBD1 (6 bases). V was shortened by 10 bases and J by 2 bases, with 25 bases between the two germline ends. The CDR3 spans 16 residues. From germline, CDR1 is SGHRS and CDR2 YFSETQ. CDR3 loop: CASYRDTDPAPYEQYF. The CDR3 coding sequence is TGCGCCTCATACCGGGACACCGACCCGGCCCCCTACGAGCAGTACTTC.

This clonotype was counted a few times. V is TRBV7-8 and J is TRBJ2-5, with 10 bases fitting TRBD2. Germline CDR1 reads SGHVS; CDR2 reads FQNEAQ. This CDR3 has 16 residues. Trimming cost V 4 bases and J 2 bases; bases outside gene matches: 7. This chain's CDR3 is CASSSQLAGLQETQYF. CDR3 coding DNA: TGTGCCAGCAGCTCCCAACTAGCGGGGCTACAAGAGACCCAGTACTTC.

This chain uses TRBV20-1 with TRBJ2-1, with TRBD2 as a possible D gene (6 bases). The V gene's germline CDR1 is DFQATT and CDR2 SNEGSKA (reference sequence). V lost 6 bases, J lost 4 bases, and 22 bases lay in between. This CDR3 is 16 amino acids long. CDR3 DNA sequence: TGCAGTGCAAACCCCCGGGTAAGCGGGCGGTACAATGAGCAGTTCTTC. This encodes CSANPRVSGRYNEQFF.

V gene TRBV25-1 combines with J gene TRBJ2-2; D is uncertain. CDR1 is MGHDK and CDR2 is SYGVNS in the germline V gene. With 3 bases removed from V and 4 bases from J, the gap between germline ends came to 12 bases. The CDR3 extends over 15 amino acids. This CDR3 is CASSEPPPGTGELFF. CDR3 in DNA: TGTGCCAGCAGTGAGCCCCCGCCAGGCACCGGGGAGCTGTTTTTT.

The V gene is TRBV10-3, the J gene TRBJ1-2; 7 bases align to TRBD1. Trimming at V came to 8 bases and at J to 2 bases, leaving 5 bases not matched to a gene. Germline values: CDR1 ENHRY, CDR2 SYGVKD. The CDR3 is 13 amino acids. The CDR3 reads CAIAPGQNYGYTF. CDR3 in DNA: TGTGCCATCGCTCCGGGACAGAACTATGGCTACACCTTC.

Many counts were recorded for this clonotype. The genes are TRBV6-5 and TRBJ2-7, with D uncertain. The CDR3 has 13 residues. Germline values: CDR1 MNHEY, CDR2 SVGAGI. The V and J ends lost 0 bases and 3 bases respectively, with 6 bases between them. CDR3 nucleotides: TGTGCCAGCAGTTACTCACCCTTCTACGAGCAGTACTTC. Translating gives CASSYSPFYEQYF.

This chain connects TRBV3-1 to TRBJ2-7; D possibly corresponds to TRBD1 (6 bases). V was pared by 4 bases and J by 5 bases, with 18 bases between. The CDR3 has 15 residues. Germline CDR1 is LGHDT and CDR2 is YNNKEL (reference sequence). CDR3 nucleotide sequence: TGTGCCAGCAGCCCCCAGGGGCGAGAGTGGAACGAGCAGTACTTC. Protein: CASSPQGREWNEQYF.

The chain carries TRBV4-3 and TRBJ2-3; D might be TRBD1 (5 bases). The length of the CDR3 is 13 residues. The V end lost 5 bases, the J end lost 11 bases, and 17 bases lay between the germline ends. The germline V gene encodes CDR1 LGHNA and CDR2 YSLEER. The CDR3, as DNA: TGCGCCAGCAGCGAAAGAGGCAGACAGCTGCAGTATTTT. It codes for CASSERGRQLQYF.

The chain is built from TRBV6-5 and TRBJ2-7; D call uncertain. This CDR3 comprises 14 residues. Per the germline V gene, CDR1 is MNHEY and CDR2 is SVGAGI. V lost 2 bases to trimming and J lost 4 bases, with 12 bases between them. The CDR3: CASSYRVGNYEQYF. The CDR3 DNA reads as TGTGCCAGCAGTTACAGGGTTGGCAATTACGAGCAGTACTTC.

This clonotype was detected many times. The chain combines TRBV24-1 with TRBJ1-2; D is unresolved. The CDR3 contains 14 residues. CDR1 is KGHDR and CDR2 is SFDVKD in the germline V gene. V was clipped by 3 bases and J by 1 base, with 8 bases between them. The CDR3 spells CATSDINYNYGYTF. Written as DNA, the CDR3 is TGTGCCACCAGTGATATAAATTATAACTATGGCTACACCTTC.

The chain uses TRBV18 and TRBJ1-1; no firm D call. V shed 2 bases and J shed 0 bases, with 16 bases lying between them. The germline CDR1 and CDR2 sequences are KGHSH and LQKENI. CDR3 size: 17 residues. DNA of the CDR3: TGTGCCAGCTCACCATGGGCCCCCCGGGCCCTGAACACTGAAGCTTTCTTT. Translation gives CASSPWAPRALNTEAFF.

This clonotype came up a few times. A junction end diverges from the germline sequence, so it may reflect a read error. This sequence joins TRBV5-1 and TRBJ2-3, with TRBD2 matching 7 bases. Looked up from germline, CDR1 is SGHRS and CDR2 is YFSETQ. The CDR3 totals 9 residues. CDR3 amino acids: CASKAGVVF. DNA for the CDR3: TGCGCCAGCAAGGCGGGGGTAGTATTT.

In DNA, the CDR3 is TGTGCCAGCAGTTTAGGGCGGGGGAATGACAATGAGCAGTTCTTC. Protein product: CASSLGRGNDNEQFF. The chain has TRBV12-3 or TRBV12-4 and TRBJ2-1; 7 nucleotides match TRBD2. This CDR3 spans 15 amino acids. With 1 base clipped from V and 5 bases from J, the junction kept 5 bases outside the gene matches.

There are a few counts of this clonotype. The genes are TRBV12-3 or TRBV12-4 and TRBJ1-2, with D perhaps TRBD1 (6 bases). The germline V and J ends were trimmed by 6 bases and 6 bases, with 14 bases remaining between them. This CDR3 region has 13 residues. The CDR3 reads CASSHRQVDGYTF. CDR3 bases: TGTGCCAGCAGCCATCGACAGGTGGATGGCTACACCTTC.

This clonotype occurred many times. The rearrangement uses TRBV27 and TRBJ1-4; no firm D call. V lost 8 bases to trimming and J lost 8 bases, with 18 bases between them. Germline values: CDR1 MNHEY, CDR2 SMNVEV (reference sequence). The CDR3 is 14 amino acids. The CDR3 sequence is CASGLFGEAEKLFF. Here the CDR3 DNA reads TGTGCCAGCGGATTATTCGGGGAAGCCGAAAAACTGTTTTTT. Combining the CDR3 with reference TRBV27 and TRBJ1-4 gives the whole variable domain EAQVTQNPRYLITVTGKKLTVTCSQNMNHEYMSWYRQDPGLGLRQIYYSMNVEVTDKGDVPEGYKVSRKEKRNFPLILESPSPNQTSLYFCASGLFGEAEKLFFGSGTQLSVL.

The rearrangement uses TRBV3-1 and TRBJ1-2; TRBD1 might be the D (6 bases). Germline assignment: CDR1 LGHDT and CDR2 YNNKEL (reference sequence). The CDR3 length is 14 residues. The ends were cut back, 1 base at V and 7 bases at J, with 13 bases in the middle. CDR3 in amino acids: CASSQAQGRGGYTF. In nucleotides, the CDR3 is TGTGCCAGCAGCCAAGCGCAGGGCAGGGGTGGCTACACCTTC.

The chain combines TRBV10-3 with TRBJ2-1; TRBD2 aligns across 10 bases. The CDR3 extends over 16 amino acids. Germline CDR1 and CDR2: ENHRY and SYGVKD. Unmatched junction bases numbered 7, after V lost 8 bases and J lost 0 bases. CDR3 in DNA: TGTGCCATCGCCCCAACTAGCGGGGTCTCCTACAATGAGCAGTTCTTC. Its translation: CAIAPTSGVSYNEQFF.

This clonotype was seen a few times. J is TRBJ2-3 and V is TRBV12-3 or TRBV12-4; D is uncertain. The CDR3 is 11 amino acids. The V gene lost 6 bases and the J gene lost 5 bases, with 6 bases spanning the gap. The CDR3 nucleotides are TGTGCCAGCAGGCTACAAGATACGCAGTATTTT. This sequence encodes CASRLQDTQYF.

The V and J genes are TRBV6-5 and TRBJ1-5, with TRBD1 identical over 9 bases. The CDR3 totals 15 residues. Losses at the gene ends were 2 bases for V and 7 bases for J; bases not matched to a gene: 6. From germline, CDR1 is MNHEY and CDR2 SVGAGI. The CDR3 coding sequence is TGTGCCAGCAGTTACCGGACAGGGGAGGGACAGCCCCAGCATTTT. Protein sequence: CASSYRTGEGQPQHF.

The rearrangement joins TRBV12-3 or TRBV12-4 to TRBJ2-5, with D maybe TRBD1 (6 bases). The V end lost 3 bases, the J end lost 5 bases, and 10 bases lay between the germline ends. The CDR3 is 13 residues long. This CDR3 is CASSFYGGETQYF. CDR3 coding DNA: TGTGCCAGCAGTTTTTATGGGGGCGAGACCCAGTACTTC.

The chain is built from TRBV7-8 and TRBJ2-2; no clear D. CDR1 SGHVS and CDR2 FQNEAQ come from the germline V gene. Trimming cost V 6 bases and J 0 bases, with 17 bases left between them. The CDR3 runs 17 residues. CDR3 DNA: TGTGCCAGCAGTATCGGAATGGGAAATTCGAACACCGGGGAGCTGTTTTTT. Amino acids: CASSIGMGNSNTGELFF.

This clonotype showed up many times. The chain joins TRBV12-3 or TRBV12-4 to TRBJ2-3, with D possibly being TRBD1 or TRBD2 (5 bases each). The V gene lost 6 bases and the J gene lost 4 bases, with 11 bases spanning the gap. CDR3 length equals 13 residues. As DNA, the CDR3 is TGTGCCAGCAGGCCCGGGGCGGCAGATACGCAGTATTTT. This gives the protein CASRPGAADTQYF.

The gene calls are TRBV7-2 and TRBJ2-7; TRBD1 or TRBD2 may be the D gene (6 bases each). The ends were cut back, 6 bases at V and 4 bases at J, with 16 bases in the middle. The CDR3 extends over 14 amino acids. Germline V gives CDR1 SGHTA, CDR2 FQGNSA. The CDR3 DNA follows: TGTGCCAGCAGGGTTGACCCGGGGGCATACGAGCAGTACTTC. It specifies CASRVDPGAYEQYF.

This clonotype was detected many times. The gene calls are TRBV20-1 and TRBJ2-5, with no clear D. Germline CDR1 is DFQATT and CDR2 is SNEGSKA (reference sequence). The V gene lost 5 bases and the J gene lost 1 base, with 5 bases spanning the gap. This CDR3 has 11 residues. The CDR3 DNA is TGCAGTGCTCGTACCCAAGAGACCCAGTACTTC. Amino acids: CSARTQETQYF.

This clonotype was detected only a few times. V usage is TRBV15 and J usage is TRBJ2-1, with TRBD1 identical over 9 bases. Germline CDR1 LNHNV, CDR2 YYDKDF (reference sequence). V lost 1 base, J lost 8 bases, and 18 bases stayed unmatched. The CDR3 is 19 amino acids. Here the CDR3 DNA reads TGTGCCACCAGCAGAGGGTCTAGTTTGAGGGACAGGGAATGGTATGAGCAGTTCTTC. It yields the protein CATSRGSSLRDREWYEQFF.

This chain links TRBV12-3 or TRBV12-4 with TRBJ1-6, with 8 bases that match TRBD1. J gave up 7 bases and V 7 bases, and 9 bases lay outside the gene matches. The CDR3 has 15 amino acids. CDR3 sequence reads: CASKHRQGSNSPLHF. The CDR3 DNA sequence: TGTGCCAGCAAACACCGACAGGGGAGCAATTCACCCCTCCACTTT.